This T cell receptor beta chain appears in the sequencing data of a study of blood T cell repertoires in COVID-19. Generated by immunoSEQ multiplex PCR, the TCRdb table keeps only in-frame clones and is missing some. This sample has 250,000 to 300,000 clones, with just under 90% found just once. Recruited during active infection, patients (from Seattle) were subsequently followed longitudinally. This sequence originates from a woman aged 25-40 years with COVID-19, enrolled during active disease. Material: peripheral blood.

In DNA, the CDR3 is TGTGCCAGCTCACCTGAGGTCCCCGAAGCTTTCTTT. Translating it yields CASSPEVPEAFF. V gene TRBV18 combines with J gene TRBJ1-1; D not resolved. CDR1 and CDR2 (germline): KGHSH, LQKENI. The V end was cut by 3 bases, the J end by 8 bases, with 10 bases between. The CDR3 loop spans 12 amino acids.